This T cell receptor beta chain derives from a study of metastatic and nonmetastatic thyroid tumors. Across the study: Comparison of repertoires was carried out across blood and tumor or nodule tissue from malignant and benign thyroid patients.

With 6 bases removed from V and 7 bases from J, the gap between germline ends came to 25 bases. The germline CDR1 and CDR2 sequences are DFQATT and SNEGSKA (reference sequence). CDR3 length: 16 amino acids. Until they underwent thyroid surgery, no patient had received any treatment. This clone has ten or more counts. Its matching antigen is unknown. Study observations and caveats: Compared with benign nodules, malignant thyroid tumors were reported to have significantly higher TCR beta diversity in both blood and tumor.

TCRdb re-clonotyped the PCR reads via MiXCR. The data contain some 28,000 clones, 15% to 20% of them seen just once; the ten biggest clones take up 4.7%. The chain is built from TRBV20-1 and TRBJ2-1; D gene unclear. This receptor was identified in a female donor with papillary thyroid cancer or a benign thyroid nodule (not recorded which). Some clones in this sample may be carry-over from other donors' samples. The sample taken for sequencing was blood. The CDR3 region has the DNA TGCAGTGCAACGCCTTTTGATGGACCACCTACAAATGAGCAGTTCTTC. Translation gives CSATPFDGPPTNEQFF.